This TCR beta chain came from a study of OX40 agonist ivuxolimab in advanced cancers. Findings and caveats of the study: Still undetermined is the antigen specificity of the expanded peripheral T cells.

As to this clone: Its antigen is not identified.

Germline CDR1 and CDR2: MNHEY and SVGAGI. The ends were cut back, 0 bases at V and 7 bases at J, with 12 bases in the middle. The CDR3 runs 15 residues. Using immunoSEQ multiplex PCR, the repertoire was profiled, and TCRdb retains in-frame clones only, with some absent. This table holds 55,000 to 70,000 clones, approximately 85% found once. This sequence joins TRBV6-5 and TRBJ2-2; a weak D match, TRBD2 (7 bases). The sample here was CD4+ or CD8+ T cells sorted from blood, taken in a trial of the OX40 agonist ivuxolimab. The sequence came from an adult with an advanced solid tumor such as melanoma, head and neck, liver or kidney cancer. For the CDR3, the DNA is TGTGCCAGCAGTTACTCGGAGGGGGGGAACGGGGAGCTGTTTTTT. Amino acids: CASSYSEGGNGELFF.